What follows are 25 T cell receptor beta chains derived from one specimen sequenced in a study of blood T cell repertoires in COVID-19. Libraries were prepared by immunoSEQ multiplex PCR; TCRdb keeps only in-frame clonotypes and omits some of them. The table lists more than 50,000 clones, approximately 90% of them singletons. Sequencing input: peripheral blood. The receptors were gathered from a middle-aged woman with active COVID-19.

The chain couples TRBV2 to TRBJ1-1; 9 positions agree with TRBD1. V shed 4 bases, J shed 6 bases, and the junction held 9 bases outside the gene matches. In germline, CDR1 is SNHLY, CDR2 FYNNEI. The CDR3 length is 15 residues. CDR3 in amino acids: CASSGGTGGLSEAFF. The CDR3 DNA follows: TGTGCCAGCAGTGGGGGAACAGGGGGCCTCTCTGAAGCTTTCTTT.

The rearrangement uses TRBV25-1 and TRBJ2-1; 8 nucleotides align to TRBD1. V shed 7 bases and J 4 bases; nucleotides not matched to a gene: 9. The CDR3 has 15 amino acids. Germline CDR1 reads MGHDK; CDR2 reads SYGVNS. The CDR3 DNA reads as TGTGCCAGCATTTCGGACAGGGATCGTTACAATGAGCAGTTCTTC. Its protein is CASISDRDRYNEQFF.

The chain links TRBV5-1 to TRBJ2-2; 12 nucleotides agree with TRBD2. CDR1 is SGHRS, CDR2 YFSETQ, per germline. The CDR3 totals 17 residues. After removal of 2 bases from V and 7 bases from J, the junction contained 9 bases not matched to a gene. CDR3 amino acids: CASSFFGLAGRDGELFF. For the CDR3, the DNA is TGCGCCAGCAGCTTTTTCGGACTAGCGGGGAGAGACGGGGAGCTGTTTTTT.

Points on this clone: One junction end disagrees with the germline gene, perhaps due to a read error. The chain is built from TRBV3-1 (or the pseudogene TRBV3-2) and TRBJ1-1; 7 nucleotides align to TRBD1. The CDR3 is 11 residues long. The germline V gene has CDR1 LGHDT and CDR2 YNNKEL (reference sequence). CDR3 amino acids: CASSQTEGAVF. The CDR3 nucleotides are TGTGCCAGCAGCCAAACCGAGGGGGCGGTCTTT.

This rearrangement joins TRBV28 to TRBJ1-6; D uncertain. From germline, CDR1 is MDHEN and CDR2 SYDVKM. The CDR3 is 14 amino acids. Trimming took off 3 bases at V and 9 bases at J, with 12 bases between the two ends. CDR3 sequence: CASSLGPTGSPLHF. CDR3 DNA sequence: TGTGCCAGCAGTTTGGGTCCCACGGGTTCACCCCTCCACTTT.

Written as DNA, the CDR3 is TGTGCCAGCGGAGAGTCAGCATTGAACACTGAAGCTTTCTTT. Translated, it gives CASGESALNTEAFF. The V and J genes are TRBV7-2 and TRBJ1-1; D gene uncertain. The CDR3 totals 14 residues. CDR1 is SGHTA, CDR2 FQGNSA, per germline. V dropped 8 bases and J dropped 0 bases, with 13 bases sitting between them.

CDR3 sequence reads: CASSLAPGTPYGYTF. The CDR3 DNA reads as TGTGCCAGCAGCTTAGCGCCTGGGACACCGTATGGCTACACCTTC. The gene calls are TRBV11-1 and TRBJ1-2; possible D gene TRBD1, 6 bases. CDR1 and CDR2 (germline): SGHAT, FQDESV (reference sequence). This CDR3 comprises 15 residues. Trimming removed 0 bases at V and 5 bases at J, with 13 bases between.

This clone was counted a few times. This sequence joins TRBV2 and TRBJ2-5; tentatively, D is TRBD1 (5 bases). In germline, CDR1 is SNHLY, CDR2 FYNNEI. CDR3 length: 13 residues. Trimming cost V 1 base and J 5 bases, with 8 bases left between them. The CDR3 spells CASSEEGRETQYF. The CDR3, as DNA: TGTGCCAGCAGTGAAGAGGGGCGGGAGACCCAGTACTTC.

The chain couples TRBV19 to TRBJ2-5, with D uncertain. This CDR3 is built from 15 residues. V was shortened by 7 bases and J by 3 bases, with 18 bases between the two germline ends. Germline loops: CDR1 LNHDA, CDR2 SQIVND (reference sequence). Written as DNA, the CDR3 is TGTGCCAGTACCCCTCGGTTGTTGGCGGAAGAGACCCAGTACTTC. It encodes CASTPRLLAEETQYF. The whole variable domain, filled in from reference TRBV19 and TRBJ2-5, reads DGGITQSPKYLFRKEGQNVTLSCEQNLNHDAMYWYRQDPGQGLRLIYYSQIVNDFQKGDIAEGYSVSREKKESFPLTVTSAQKNPTAFYLCASTPRLLAEETQYFGPGTRLLVL.

The J gene is TRBJ1-5, the V gene TRBV6-6; D ambiguous. With 2 bases removed from V and 9 bases from J, the gap between germline ends came to 11 bases. This CDR3 region has 13 residues. Per germline, CDR1 MNHNY and CDR2 SVGAGI (reference sequence). CDR3 DNA sequence: TGTGCCAGCAGTTACCCGTACATACCGCCCCAGCATTTT. As protein: CASSYPYIPPQHF.

This chain connects TRBV5-1 to TRBJ2-5; no definite D call. The germline V and J ends were trimmed by 5 bases and 3 bases, with 5 bases remaining between them. CDR3 length: 11 amino acids. Germline V gene sequence: CDR1 SGHRS, CDR2 YFSETQ. The CDR3 bases are TGCGCCAGCAGGGTAGAAGAGACCCAGTACTTC. This translates into CASRVEETQYF. Together with reference TRBV5-1 and TRBJ2-5, the CDR3 gives the full variable domain: KAGVTQTPRYLIKTRGQQVTLSCSPISGHRSVSWYQQTPGQGLQFLFEYFSETQRNKGNFPGRFSGRQFSNSRSEMNVSTLELGDSALYLCASRVEETQYFGPGTRLLVL.

V is TRBV7-8 and J is TRBJ2-5; no definite D call. The CDR3 consists of 13 residues. CDR1 is SGHVS and CDR2 is FQNEAQ in the germline V gene. Between the trimmed V and J ends, which lost 5 bases and 9 bases, there was a span of 16 bases. CDR3 coding DNA: TGTGCCAGCAGCACACAAACCACCGAGGCCCAGTACTTC. This codes for CASSTQTTEAQYF.

This chain links TRBV27 with TRBJ1-2; 7 bases agree with TRBD1. Trimming took 2 bases from V and 4 from J; bases not matched to a gene: 4. The length of the CDR3 is 14 residues. The germline V gene encodes CDR1 MNHEY and CDR2 SMNVEV (reference sequence). The chain's CDR3 is CASSLDREAYGYTF. The CDR3 bases are TGTGCCAGCAGTTTAGACAGGGAGGCCTATGGCTACACCTTC.

This chain uses TRBV7-2 with TRBJ2-5; D possibly corresponds to TRBD1 (6 bases). CDR1 is SGHTA and CDR2 is FQGNSA in the germline V gene. V shed 4 bases and J shed 9 bases, with 15 bases lying between them. This CDR3 comprises 13 residues. The CDR3 sequence is CASSSGQYGAQYF. CDR3 DNA: TGTGCCAGCAGCTCCGGACAGTACGGGGCCCAGTACTTC.

CDR3 protein: CASSLTGDERDEQFF. DNA of the CDR3: TGCGCCAGCAGCTTGACAGGGGACGAAAGAGATGAGCAGTTCTTC. The chain is built from TRBV5-1 and TRBJ2-1; 7 bases are shared with TRBD1. The germline gives CDR1 SGHRS, CDR2 YFSETQ. With V trimmed by 1 base and J by 8 bases, 9 bases remained unmatched. CDR3 size: 15 residues.

The chain recombines TRBV3-1 (or the pseudogene TRBV3-2) with TRBJ2-1; 7 bases are shared with TRBD1. The CDR3 length is 12 residues. Germline-derived CDR1 and CDR2 are LGHDT and YNNKEL (reference sequence). V lost 4 bases, J lost 13 bases, and 7 bases stayed unmatched. In DNA form, the CDR3 reads TGTGCCAGCAGCCGGGGAAGGGGGCGTCAGTTCTTC. Translated, it gives CASSRGRGRQFF.

The chain recombines TRBV19 with TRBJ1-2; D is unclear. Trimming removed 1 base at V and 4 bases at J, with 7 bases between. CDR3 length: 13 amino acids. Germline V gene sequence: CDR1 LNHDA, CDR2 SQIVND (reference sequence). The CDR3 sequence is CASSIGVIYGYTF. For the CDR3, the DNA is TGTGCCAGTAGTATAGGAGTTATCTATGGCTACACCTTC.

V and J are TRBV2 and TRBJ2-4, with D perhaps TRBD2 (7 bases). Germline CDR1 SNHLY, CDR2 FYNNEI. The CDR3 has 14 residues. The CDR3 DNA follows: TGTGCTCACGATTCTGTGGTAGGGGGGGACATTCAGTACTTC. Its translation: CAHDSVVGGDIQYF.

This clone has more than one count but fewer than ten. The chain has TRBV19 and TRBJ2-7; 9 bases are shared with TRBD1. Germline loops: CDR1 LNHDA, CDR2 SQIVND (reference sequence). The junction had 3 bases not matched to a gene; V was cut back by 6 bases and J by 0 bases. The CDR3 runs 14 residues. The CDR3 nucleotides read TGTGCCAGTAGCAACAGGGGGCTCTCCTACGAGCAGTACTTC. Protein product: CASSNRGLSYEQYF.

The chain couples TRBV10-2 to TRBJ2-7, with TRBD2 matching over 7 bases. Germline CDR1 reads WSHSY; CDR2 reads SAAADI. J lost 2 bases, V lost 10 bases, and 11 bases had no gene match. The CDR3 length is 14 residues. CDR3 sequence: CATQTTGTTYEQYF. In DNA form, the CDR3 reads TGCGCCACCCAGACCACCGGGACTACCTACGAGCAGTACTTC.

The chain is built from TRBV7-9 and TRBJ2-5; 10 bases match TRBD2. With 5 bases clipped from V and 5 bases from J, the junction kept 8 bases outside the gene matches. The CDR3 consists of 15 residues. The germline gives CDR1 SEHNR, CDR2 FQNEAQ (reference sequence). CDR3 in amino acids: CASSGTSGVLETQYF. The CDR3 DNA is TGTGCCAGCAGCGGAACTAGCGGGGTCCTGGAGACCCAGTACTTC.

The chain recombines TRBV4-1 with TRBJ2-7; TRBD1 matches at 7 bases. CDR3 size: 15 residues. From germline, CDR1 is MGHRA and CDR2 YSYEKL. Trimming took 3 bases from V and 3 from J; bases not matched to a gene: 8. The CDR3 DNA is TGCGCCAGCAGCCACCCCGACAGGGTCATCTACGAGCAGTACTTC. Its protein is CASSHPDRVIYEQYF.

This sequence joins TRBV3-1 (or the pseudogene TRBV3-2) and TRBJ1-2; perhaps TRBD1 as D (6 bases). The V gene's germline CDR1 is LGHDT and CDR2 YNNKEL (reference sequence). V gave up 1 base and J gave up 8 bases, with 14 bases separating them. CDR3 length: 14 amino acids. The DNA of the CDR3 is TGTGCCAGCAGCCAAGTTTCACGAGGGGGAGGCTACACCTTC. Translating gives CASSQVSRGGGYTF.

The chain employs TRBV7-2 and TRBJ1-2, with D hard to call. Trimming took off 10 bases at V and 4 bases at J, with 13 bases between the two ends. This CDR3 spans 12 amino acids. Germline loops: CDR1 SGHTA, CDR2 FQGNSA. CDR3 coding DNA: TGTGCCATCCAGGACGGGATCTATGGCTACACCTTC. It codes for CAIQDGIYGYTF.

The chain employs TRBV5-1 and TRBJ2-7; a possible D gene is TRBD1 (6 bases). Germline V gene lookup returns CDR1 SGHRS and CDR2 YFSETQ. Trimming took 3 bases from V and 0 from J, leaving 13 bases between them. There are 15 residues in the CDR3. The CDR3 reads CASSSTGQGSYEQYF. The CDR3 nucleotides read TGCGCCAGCAGCTCTACAGGGCAAGGCTCCTACGAGCAGTACTTC. Based on the CDR3 plus reference TRBV5-1 and TRBJ2-7, the full variable domain is KAGVTQTPRYLIKTRGQQVTLSCSPISGHRSVSWYQQTPGQGLQFLFEYFSETQRNKGNFPGRFSGRQFSNSRSEMNVSTLELGDSALYLCASSSTGQGSYEQYFGPGTRLTVT.